The clone carrying this TCR beta chain has only a few counts. This table comes from immunoSEQ multiplex PCR, and its TCRdb copy is limited to in-frame clones, with some not included. In the table there are some 150,000 clones, around 86% of which are singletons. These data originate in a study of control samples from healthy donors and cancer patients. The CDR3 contains 16 residues. Germline-derived CDR1 and CDR2 are SGDLS and YYNGEE. V dropped 3 bases and J dropped 1 base, with 13 bases sitting between them. The sample consisted of blood. The TCR comes from a man between 25 and 39 years old in good health. V and J are TRBV9 and TRBJ2-2, with D unclear. CDR3 nucleotides: TGTGCCAGCAGCGCAACTATCTTCGAGAACACCGGGGAGCTGTTTTTT. Its protein product is CASSATIFENTGELFF.